A selection of T cell receptor beta chains follows, all from one sample in a study of T-cell reconstitution after alpha-beta-depleted transplantation in children. TCRdb re-analysed the PCR reads in MiXCR, keeping a single row per CDR3 protein. Here the sample spans around 580,000 distinct CDR3 sequences, 25% to 30% being singletons. Sequenced here: PBMCs, sampled before TCRalphabeta/CD19-depleted stem cell transplant. The receptors were gathered from a boy younger than two with Wiskott-Aldrich syndrome, due to receive a stem cell transplant. Each CDR3 is given with its conserved first and last residue. The D gene is left open where the match is weak. Not every row has a clone size; where given, it reads once, few, many or a size class.

d_gene,len,abundance,j_gene,v_gene,CDR3aa,CDR3nt
.,14,few,TRBJ1-3,TRBV29-1,CSVEDRQGGNTIYF,TGCAGCGTTGAAGATCGGCAGGGAGGAAACACCATATATTTT
.,16,.,TRBJ2-3,TRBV5-1,CASLVRQMGITDTQYF,TGCGCCAGCTTGGTTCGACAGATGGGGATCACAGATACGCAGTATTTT
TRBD1,14,.,TRBJ2-2,TRBV10-1,CASSQGARTGELFF,TGCGCCAGCAGCCAGGGGGCTCGGACCGGGGAGCTGTTTTTT
.,15,few,TRBJ1-4,TRBV28,CASSLPGATNEKLFF,TGTGCCAGCAGCCTACCGGGAGCAACTAATGAAAAACTGTTTTTT
.,13,.,TRBJ2-1,TRBV19,CASSWLDVNEQFF,TGTGCCAGTAGTTGGCTCGACGTTAATGAGCAGTTCTTC
.,14,.,TRBJ2-5,TRBV5-4,CASSLAAGSETQYF,TGTGCCAGCAGCTTGGCCGCGGGCTCAGAGACCCAGTACTTC
.,12,few,TRBJ2-1,TRBV6-1,CASSRVFGEQFF,TGTGCCAGCAGTCGAGTGTTCGGAGAGCAGTTCTTC
.,15,.,TRBJ2-5,TRBV20-1,CSARDGERLQETQYF,TGCAGTGCTAGAGACGGGGAGAGGCTTCAAGAGACCCAGTACTTC
.,14,.,TRBJ1-4,TRBV27,CASSFLPLNEKLFF,TGTGCCAGCAGTTTCCTTCCATTAAATGAAAAACTGTTTTTT
TRBD1,16,few,TRBJ2-2,TRBV20-1,CSAQSIPGQGAGELFF,TGCAGTGCCCAGTCCATCCCGGGACAGGGGGCCGGGGAGCTGTTTTTT
.,14,.,TRBJ1-1,TRBV7-6,CASSYDTGNTEAFF,TGTGCCAGCAGCTACGATACAGGGAACACTGAAGCTTTCTTT
.,15,.,TRBJ2-2,TRBV12-3/TRBV12-4,CASRQQGFGAGELFF,TGTGCCAGCAGGCAACAGGGATTCGGAGCCGGGGAGCTGTTTTTT
TRBD2,14,.,TRBJ2-7,TRBV12-3/TRBV12-4,CASSLYGRAYEQYF,TGTGCCAGCAGTTTATACGGGAGGGCCTACGAGCAGTACTTC
.,12,few,TRBJ2-1,TRBV5-1,CASSLPEGEQFF,TGCGCCAGCAGCTTGCCCGAAGGTGAGCAGTTCTTC
.,14,.,TRBJ2-7,TRBV27,CASSRRRLGYEQYF,TGTGCCAGCAGCCGACGGCGTTTGGGATACGAGCAGTACTTC
TRBD2,15,.,TRBJ2-1,TRBV24-1,CATSDLGLAHNEQFF,TGTGCCACCAGTGATTTGGGACTAGCCCACAATGAGCAGTTCTTC
.,12,few,TRBJ1-5,TRBV20-1,CSAIRPAGPQHF,TGCAGTGCGATCAGACCTGCGGGGCCCCAGCATTTT
.,12,few,TRBJ1-4,TRBV18,CASSPIGEKLFF,TGTGCCAGCTCACCAATCGGCGAAAAACTGTTTTTT
TRBD2,15,once,TRBJ2-5,TRBV9,CASSVLAGTQETQYF,TGTGCCAGCAGCGTGCTAGCGGGGACGCAAGAGACCCAGTACTTC
.,10,few,TRBJ1-2,TRBV29-1,CSTEDYGYTF,TGCAGCACCGAGGACTATGGCTACACCTTC
TRBD1,15,.,TRBJ1-2,TRBV10-3,CAITNTGTGNYGYTF,TGTGCCATCACCAATACAGGGACAGGGAACTATGGCTACACCTTC
.,15,few,TRBJ2-1,TRBV10-3,CAIGGLTYSYNEQFF,TGTGCCATCGGGGGGCTGACATACTCCTACAATGAGCAGTTCTTC
TRBD1,15,.,TRBJ2-3,TRBV5-1,CASSLGDRDGDTQYF,TGCGCCAGCAGCTTGGGGGACAGGGATGGAGATACGCAGTATTTT
.,13,.,TRBJ2-7,TRBV27,CASSLKTAYGQYF,TGTGCCAGCAGTTTAAAAACAGCCTACGGGCAGTACTTC
.,14,few,TRBJ2-1,TRBV6-5,CASSYGTEPPRQFF,TGTGCCAGCAGTTACGGGACTGAACCACCCAGGCAGTTCTTC
.,13,.,TRBJ2-1,TRBV30,CAWTEQGYNEQFF,TGTGCCTGGACGGAGCAGGGGTACAATGAGCAGTTCTTC
.,15,few,TRBJ2-3,TRBV9,CASSATGTSTDTQYF,TGTGCCAGCAGCGCTACCGGGACTAGCACAGATACGCAGTATTTT
.,14,few,TRBJ2-2,TRBV6-5,CASSYWRGTGELFF,TGTGCCAGCAGTTACTGGAGGGGCACCGGGGAGCTGTTTTTT
.,16,few,TRBJ1-1,TRBV20-1,CSARDQGRPMNTEAFF,TGCAGTGCTAGAGACCAGGGACGGCCCATGAACACTGAAGCTTTCTTT
.,15,.,TRBJ2-1,TRBV29-1,CSVIFGPDFLNEQFF,TGCAGCGTTATCTTTGGGCCGGACTTTCTCAATGAGCAGTTCTTC
.,18,once,TRBJ1-1,TRBV5-1,CASSGTGGEEFMNTEAFF,TGCGCCAGCAGTGGTACCGGGGGGGAAGAGTTCATGAACACTGAAGCTTTCTTT
TRBD2,15,many,TRBJ2-7,TRBV5-1,CASSLGLADSYEQYF,TGCGCCAGCAGCTTGGGACTAGCGGACTCCTACGAGCAGTACTTC
TRBD2,17,.,TRBJ2-3,TRBV5-1,CASSLEGLAGWADTQYF,TGCGCCAGCAGCTTGGAAGGACTAGCGGGATGGGCAGATACGCAGTATTTT
TRBD2,14,.,TRBJ2-1,TRBV5-1,CATSAVAGVREQFF,TGCGCCACCAGCGCCGTAGCGGGAGTTAGGGAGCAGTTCTTC
TRBD2,16,many,TRBJ2-1,TRBV5-1,CASSLVAGGSYNEQFF,TGCGCCAGCAGCTTGGTGGCGGGAGGCTCCTACAATGAGCAGTTCTTC
.,14,few,TRBJ2-1,TRBV7-9,CASSETPGQHEQFF,TGTGCCAGCAGTGAAACTCCGGGCCAACATGAGCAGTTCTTC
.,13,many,TRBJ2-7,TRBV5-1,CASSRGGSNEQYF,TGCGCCAGCAGCCGTGGAGGGTCCAACGAGCAGTACTTC
TRBD2,16,few,TRBJ2-7,TRBV24-1,CATSDVTSGSSYEQYF,TGTGCCACCAGTGATGTGACTAGCGGAAGCTCCTACGAGCAGTACTTC
.,14,few,TRBJ2-2,TRBV29-1,CSVEGRDRTGELFF,TGCAGCGTTGAAGGGCGGGATCGAACCGGGGAGCTGTTTTTT
TRBD2,14,few,TRBJ2-3,TRBV12-3/TRBV12-4,CASSQREGTDTQYF,TGTGCCAGCAGTCAGCGGGAAGGCACAGATACGCAGTATTTT
TRBD1,14,few,TRBJ2-7,TRBV20-1,CSALDTGGSYEQYF,TGCAGTGCTTTGGATACAGGGGGAAGTTACGAGCAGTACTTC
TRBD1,13,.,TRBJ1-1,TRBV29-1,CSISGGVDTEAFF,TGCAGCATTTCAGGGGGGGTCGACACTGAAGCTTTCTTT
.,12,.,TRBJ2-1,TRBV20-1,CSARLGGNEQFF,TGCAGTGCTCGCCTAGGAGGCAATGAGCAGTTCTTC
.,16,.,TRBJ2-1,TRBV28,CASRTLRSGPNNEQFF,TGTGCCAGCAGGACCCTTCGGAGCGGCCCCAACAATGAGCAGTTCTTC
.,13,few,TRBJ2-1,TRBV20-1,CSAIKPSTDEQFF,TGCAGTGCGATAAAACCTAGTACCGATGAGCAGTTCTTC
TRBD2,16,.,TRBJ2-5,TRBV20-1,CSAPKRGAGGQETQYF,TGCAGTGCACCAAAGAGGGGAGCGGGAGGGCAAGAGACCCAGTACTTC
TRBD1,15,.,TRBJ1-1,TRBV15,CATSKTGRANTEAFF,TGTGCCACCAGCAAGACAGGGAGGGCGAACACTGAAGCTTTCTTT
.,16,.,TRBJ2-1,TRBV7-9,CASSLLVPRSYNEQFF,TGTGCCAGCAGCTTATTGGTGCCCCGCTCCTACAATGAGCAGTTCTTC
TRBD2,16,.,TRBJ2-1,TRBV4-2,CASSQVGPAGNNEQFF,TGTGCCAGCAGCCAAGTTGGCCCAGCGGGAAACAATGAGCAGTTCTTC
.,11,few,TRBJ2-1,TRBV10-3,CATSGNNEQFF,TGTGCCACCTCAGGGAACAATGAGCAGTTCTTC
TRBD2,19,.,TRBJ2-4,TRBV7-8,CASSLAMKTSGGGKNIQYF,TGTGCCAGCAGCTTAGCCATGAAGACTAGCGGGGGGGGCAAAAACATTCAGTACTTC
.,16,.,TRBJ2-2,TRBV5-1,CASSLVGFANTGELFF,TGCGCCAGCAGCTTGGTAGGGTTCGCGAACACCGGGGAGCTGTTTTTT
TRBD2,16,few,TRBJ2-7,TRBV7-2,CASSLVLTSDTYEQYF,TGTGCCAGCAGCTTAGTTCTAACTAGCGATACTTACGAGCAGTACTTC
.,13,.,TRBJ1-1,TRBV2,CASSGVWGTEAFF,TGTGCCAGCAGTGGGGTCTGGGGTACTGAAGCTTTCTTT
TRBD1,14,few,TRBJ1-2,TRBV20-1,CRAPTIRGRRGYTF,TGCAGAGCGCCTACAATCAGGGGGCGTCGTGGCTACACCTTC
TRBD1,16,few,TRBJ1-4,TRBV4-2,CASSQDSQGATEKLFF,TGTGCCAGCAGCCAAGATTCCCAGGGGGCGACCGAAAAACTGTTTTTT
.,13,.,TRBJ2-7,TRBV5-1,CASSLEGLSEQYF,TGCGCCAGCAGCTTGGAGGGTTTAAGCGAGCAGTACTTC
.,10,few,TRBJ1-2,TRBV21-1,CATKRHGYTF,TGTGCCACCAAGCGACATGGCTACACCTTC